The next 32 T cell receptor beta chains were all read from a single sample in a study of blood T cell repertoires in COVID-19. Repertoires were generated with immunoSEQ multiplex PCR, while TCRdb's copy carries only in-frame clones and drops some. The sample comprises fewer than 60,000 clones, 81% of which are singletons, and under 30% rests with the top ten. Sequencing used peripheral blood. These receptors came from a woman older than 75 with COVID-19, enrolled during active disease.

The chain is built from TRBV2 and TRBJ2-3; D not certain. The CDR3 totals 13 residues. V lost 10 bases and J 3 bases, leaving 14 bases between the germline ends. Germline V lookup: CDR1 SNHLY, CDR2 FYNNEI. DNA for the CDR3: TGTGCCACCTCAGAGCGAAGGACAGATACGCAGTATTTT. Protein: CATSERRTDTQYF.

V gene TRBV7-2 combines with J gene TRBJ2-7; TRBD2 matches at 7 bases. The CDR3 spans 14 residues. J lost 2 bases, V lost 6 bases, and 7 bases had no gene match. CDR1 and CDR2 (germline): SGHTA, FQGNSA. CDR3 nucleotides: TGTGCCAGCAGGCGGACTAGTGAGGCCTACGAGCAGTACTTC. This encodes CASRRTSEAYEQYF. The entire variable domain, with the rest obtained from reference TRBV7-2 and TRBJ2-7, is as follows: GAGVSQSPSNKVTEKGKDVELRCDPISGHTALYWYRQSLGQGLEFLIYFQGNSAPDKSGLPSDRFSAERTGGSVSTLTIQRTQQEDSAVYLCASRRTSEAYEQYFGPGTRLTVT.

J is TRBJ2-5 and V is TRBV18, with TRBD2 as a possible D gene (7 bases). V gave up 3 bases and J gave up 1 base, with 18 bases separating them. The CDR3 totals 17 residues. The germline V gene has CDR1 KGHSH and CDR2 LQKENI. CDR3 sequence (DNA): TGTGCCAGCTCACCCACCCTTGGGGGGGCTTCCCAAGAGACCCAGTACTTC. Protein sequence: CASSPTLGGASQETQYF.

The rearrangement uses TRBV11-2 and TRBJ1-1; 8 bases map to TRBD1. The CDR3 is 16 residues long. CDR1 is SGHAT, CDR2 FQNNGV, per germline. V dropped 1 base and J dropped 5; count of bases not matched to a gene: 9. The chain's CDR3 is CASSLGGTGRRTEAFF. The CDR3 DNA reads TGTGCCAGCAGCTTAGGGGGGACAGGCCGGAGGACTGAAGCTTTCTTT.

V usage is TRBV18 and J usage is TRBJ2-6; D is possibly TRBD1 (6 bases). The germline V gene encodes CDR1 KGHSH and CDR2 LQKENI. V was pared by 3 bases and J by 0 bases, with 9 bases between. There are 16 residues in the CDR3. CDR3 region: CASSPTGYSGANVLTF. The CDR3, as DNA: TGTGCCAGCTCACCCACAGGGTACTCTGGGGCCAACGTCCTGACTTTC. The full variable domain, its missing parts supplied by reference TRBV18 and TRBJ2-6, is NAGVMQNPRHLVRRRGQEARLRCSPMKGHSHVYWYRQLPEEGLKFMVYLQKENIIDESGMPKERFSAEFPKEGPSILRIQQVVRGDSAAYFCASSPTGYSGANVLTFGAGSRLTVL.

V is TRBV6-6 and J is TRBJ1-4, with a tentative D call TRBD1 (5 bases). This CDR3 is built from 18 residues. V lost 5 bases and J 0 bases, leaving 19 bases between the germline ends. Per the germline V gene, CDR1 is MNHNY and CDR2 is SVGAGI (reference sequence). CDR3 coding DNA: TGTGCCAGCAGTCCCCGGGGGAAAGGGCGGTCAACTAATGAAAAACTGTTTTTT. Its translation is CASSPRGKGRSTNEKLFF.

The V gene is TRBV7-2, the J gene TRBJ2-7; 8 bases match TRBD2. This CDR3 region has 15 residues. The J segment lost 4 bases and the V segment lost 5 bases, leaving 10 bases of the junction unmatched. CDR1 SGHTA and CDR2 FQGNSA come from the germline V gene. The CDR3 coding sequence is TGTGCCAGCAGCGTGGAGGGACTAGAGGAATACGAGCAGTACTTC. This gives the protein CASSVEGLEEYEQYF.

This clone turned up a few times. The rearrangement uses TRBV28 and TRBJ1-5, with 8 nucleotides matching TRBD1. Losses at the gene ends were 4 bases for V and 5 bases for J; bases not matched to a gene: 7. The CDR3 has 15 amino acids. The germline V gene has CDR1 MDHEN and CDR2 SYDVKM. CDR3 DNA sequence: TGTGCCAGCAGTTCACCGGCAGGGGGCGATCAGCCCCAGCATTTT. Translating gives CASSSPAGGDQPQHF.

The gene calls are TRBV5-4 and TRBJ2-5; D may be TRBD1 (5 bases). The germline V and J ends were trimmed by 2 bases and 2 bases, with 10 bases remaining between them. Germline-derived CDR1 and CDR2 are SGHNT and YYREEE (reference sequence). The CDR3 is 14 amino acids. The CDR3 nucleotides are TGTGCCAGCAGCTTCCGACAGATTCAAGAGACCCAGTACTTC. It translates to CASSFRQIQETQYF.

V and J are TRBV6-6 and TRBJ1-2; unclear D gene. CDR1 is MNHNY, CDR2 SVGAGI, per germline (reference sequence). The CDR3 runs 12 residues. V was trimmed by 6 bases and J by 6 bases, leaving 11 bases between them. The CDR3, as DNA: TGTGCCAGCAGGGGCAGGATCGATGGCTACACCTTC. Its protein product is CASRGRIDGYTF.

This rearrangement joins TRBV19 to TRBJ1-3; D not resolved. Germline V gene lookup returns CDR1 LNHDA and CDR2 SQIVND (reference sequence). This CDR3 is built from 12 residues. V lost 3 bases to trimming and J lost 7 bases, with 7 bases between them. The CDR3 nucleotides read TGTGCCAGTAGTATCCCCAGGAACACCATATATTTT. Translated: CASSIPRNTIYF.

This chain joins TRBV19 and TRBJ1-1, with 7 bases fitting TRBD1. CDR3 size: 14 residues. Trimming took 5 bases from V and 0 from J; bases not matched to a gene: 3. The V gene's germline CDR1 is LNHDA and CDR2 SQIVND (reference sequence). CDR3: CASSPDRVNTEAFF. CDR3 bases: TGTGCCAGTAGTCCTGACAGGGTGAACACTGAAGCTTTCTTT.

V usage is TRBV18 and J usage is TRBJ2-7; TRBD1 matches at 9 bases. The CDR3 is made up of 14 amino acids. The V gene's germline CDR1 is KGHSH and CDR2 LQKENI. J lost 2 bases, V lost 10 bases, and 9 bases had no gene match. The CDR3 bases are TGTGCCACCTCCAACGGACAGGGGACCTACGAGCAGTACTTC. It yields the protein CATSNGQGTYEQYF. The full variable domain, rest sourced from reference TRBV18 and TRBJ2-7, is NAGVMQNPRHLVRRRGQEARLRCSPMKGHSHVYWYRQLPEEGLKFMVYLQKENIIDESGMPKERFSAEFPKEGPSILRIQQVVRGDSAAYFCATSNGQGTYEQYFGPGTRLTVT.

The chain uses TRBV7-2 and TRBJ2-7; 10 bases are a match to TRBD2. This CDR3 region has 16 residues. V lost 0 bases, J lost 2 bases, and 4 bases stayed unmatched. The germline gives CDR1 SGHTA, CDR2 FQGNSA. CDR3 region: CASSLAWTSGTYEQYF. The CDR3 DNA is TGTGCCAGCAGCTTAGCGTGGACTAGCGGTACCTACGAGCAGTACTTC.

The chain links TRBV11-2 to TRBJ2-7; 8 bases match TRBD2. This CDR3 region has 15 residues. Germline V CDR1 and CDR2: SGHAT, FQNNGV. V shed 2 bases, J shed 4 bases, and the junction held 7 bases outside the gene matches. The CDR3 sequence: CASSLMERESYEQYF. CDR3 bases: TGTGCCAGCAGCTTAATGGAGCGGGAGTCTTACGAGCAGTACTTC.

The V call is TRBV5-4, the J call TRBJ2-1; 9 bases match TRBD2. J gave up 6 bases and V 6 bases, and 4 bases lay outside the gene matches. The CDR3 runs 13 residues. The V gene's germline CDR1 is SGHNT and CDR2 YYREEE (reference sequence). CDR3 protein: CASNLAGSNEQFF. CDR3 nucleotides: TGTGCCAGCAACCTAGCGGGAAGCAATGAGCAGTTCTTC.

J is TRBJ2-5 and V is TRBV7-9; D ambiguous. Trimming shortened V by 7 bases and J by 5 bases, and 5 bases separated the two germline ends. The CDR3 consists of 10 residues. Germline V gene sequence: CDR1 SEHNR, CDR2 FQNEAQ (reference sequence). CDR3 sequence reads: CASNGETQYF. The CDR3 DNA is TGTGCCAGCAACGGGGAGACCCAGTACTTC.

This chain joins TRBV15 and TRBJ2-6, with TRBD1 as a possible D gene (6 bases). Looked up from germline, CDR1 is LNHNV and CDR2 is YYDKDF (reference sequence). The CDR3 is made up of 16 amino acids. V gave up 1 base and J gave up 4 bases, with 11 bases separating them. The CDR3 DNA reads as TGTGCCACCAGCAGAGTAGGTGGGACAGGGGCCAACGTCCTGACTTTC. Translated, it gives CATSRVGGTGANVLTF. Full variable domain (missing parts from reference TRBV15 and TRBJ2-6): DAMVIQNPRYQVTQFGKPVTLSCSQTLNHNVMYWYQQKSSQAPKLLFHYYDKDFNNEADTPDNFQSRRPNTSFCFLDIRSPGLGDTAMYLCATSRVGGTGANVLTFGAGSRLTVL.

A remark on this clone: Distinct nucleotide sequences in the sample also encode this CDR3. The gene calls are TRBV18 and TRBJ2-1; D is possibly TRBD1 (6 bases). Germline V gene lookup returns CDR1 KGHSH and CDR2 LQKENI. V shed 0 bases and J shed 6 bases, with 6 bases lying between them. This CDR3 contains 13 residues. The CDR3 region has the DNA TGTGCCAGCTCACCACCAGGGGGCAATGAGCAGTTCTTC. As protein: CASSPPGGNEQFF.

V gene TRBV2 combines with J gene TRBJ1-1; D unresolved. The CDR3 has 12 amino acids. Germline loops: CDR1 SNHLY, CDR2 FYNNEI. V dropped 7 bases and J dropped 4 bases, with 10 bases sitting between them. The CDR3: CASKLPSTEAFF. The DNA of the CDR3 is TGTGCCAGCAAGCTTCCGAGCACTGAAGCTTTCTTT.

This clone was found once. V and J are TRBV5-1 and TRBJ2-1, with a weak D call TRBD1 (5 bases). Germline CDR1 is SGHRS and CDR2 is YFSETQ. The CDR3 runs 14 residues. Trimming took off 0 bases at V and 6 bases at J, with 10 bases between the two ends. CDR3 protein: CASSLEDTFNEQFF. CDR3 nucleotide sequence: TGCGCCAGCAGCTTGGAGGACACCTTCAATGAGCAGTTCTTC. Full variable domain (missing parts from reference TRBV5-1 and TRBJ2-1): KAGVTQTPRYLIKTRGQQVTLSCSPISGHRSVSWYQQTPGQGLQFLFEYFSETQRNKGNFPGRFSGRQFSNSRSEMNVSTLELGDSALYLCASSLEDTFNEQFFGPGTRLTVL.

CDR3 sequence reads: CASRETGDNYEQYF. DNA of the CDR3: TGTGCCAGTAGGGAGACAGGGGATAACTACGAGCAGTACTTC. The V and J genes are TRBV19 and TRBJ2-7; 8 bases are a match to TRBD1. Trimming removed 6 bases from V and 3 bases from J; junction bases left unmatched: 7. From germline, CDR1 is LNHDA and CDR2 SQIVND (reference sequence). The CDR3 loop spans 14 amino acids.

The chain joins TRBV30 to TRBJ2-1; TRBD1 matches at 11 bases. Germline V gene data show CDR1 as GTSNPN and CDR2 as SVGIG (reference sequence). CDR3 size: 15 residues. The ends lost 1 base at V and 6 bases at J; junction bases unmatched: 5. The CDR3 loop reads CAWSARDRGGNEQFF. The CDR3 bases are TGTGCCTGGAGTGCCCGGGACAGGGGGGGCAATGAGCAGTTCTTC.

Only one count was recorded for this clone. The CDR3 loop is CASSIEVSSASGAKNIQYF. The CDR3 DNA sequence: TGTGCCAGTAGTATAGAGGTATCGTCGGCTAGCGGAGCCAAAAACATTCAGTACTTC. J is TRBJ2-4 and V is TRBV19, with 7 positions matching TRBD2. Germline values: CDR1 LNHDA, CDR2 SQIVND (reference sequence). The length of the CDR3 is 19 residues. V shed 0 bases and J 0 bases; nucleotides not matched to a gene: 11.

The chain couples TRBV20-1 to TRBJ1-2; unclear D gene. From germline, CDR1 is DFQATT and CDR2 SNEGSKA (reference sequence). Trimming stripped 5 bases from V and 9 bases from J, with 13 bases between. This CDR3 contains 11 residues. Here the CDR3 reads CSAGEFASYTF. CDR3 in DNA: TGCAGTGCTGGGGAGTTCGCTAGCTACACCTTC.

The rearrangement uses TRBV28 and TRBJ1-4; TRBD1 is a possible D gene (6 bases). Germline lookup yields CDR1 MDHEN and CDR2 SYDVKM. This CDR3 contains 17 residues. V dropped 6 bases and J dropped 0 bases, with 17 bases sitting between them. The CDR3 here is CASSSRGRGSTNEKLFF. In DNA form, the CDR3 reads TGTGCCAGCAGCTCCCGAGGCAGGGGATCAACTAATGAAAAACTGTTTTTT.

This clone appeared a single time. This chain joins TRBV10-3 and TRBJ1-4; perhaps TRBD1 as D (5 bases). CDR1 and CDR2 from the germline V gene are ENHRY and SYGVKD. The CDR3 loop spans 13 amino acids. V dropped 3 bases and J dropped 12 bases, with 14 bases sitting between them. The CDR3, as DNA: TGTGCCATCAGTGAAGGTGCAGGGCGGCAACTGTTTTTT. Translated: CAISEGAGRQLFF.

There are a few counts of this clone. The V and J genes are TRBV18 and TRBJ2-1; TRBD2 matches 10 bases. The V segment lost 4 bases and the J segment 8 bases; nucleotides outside the gene matches: 5. The CDR3 extends over 14 amino acids. Germline CDR1 is KGHSH and CDR2 is LQKENI. The CDR3 nucleotides read TGTGCCAGCTCACTAGGGACTAGCGCCGATGAGCAGTTCTTC. Its translation: CASSLGTSADEQFF.

This clone showed up just a few times. The V and J genes are TRBV2 and TRBJ2-7, with TRBD1 matching over 12 bases. The CDR3 sequence is 15 residues long. J was trimmed by 5 bases and V by 6 bases; bases with no gene match: 8. Germline CDR1 is SNHLY and CDR2 is FYNNEI. The CDR3 nucleotides are TGTGCCAGCAGAGACTCCGGGACAGGGGGCAACGAGCAGTACTTC. This translates into CASRDSGTGGNEQYF. The full variable domain, in which reference TRBV2 and TRBJ2-7 provide the parts outside the CDR3, is EPEVTQTPSHQVTQMGQEVILRCVPISNHLYFYWYRQILGQKVEFLVSFYNNEISEKSEIFDDQFSVERPDGSNFTLKIRSTKLEDSAMYFCASRDSGTGGNEQYFGPGTRLTVT.

The chain recombines TRBV3-1 (or the pseudogene TRBV3-2) with TRBJ1-5; 7 positions match TRBD1. CDR3 length equals 15 residues. V lost 3 bases and J lost 0; bases outside the gene matches: 2. Germline lookup yields CDR1 LGHDT and CDR2 YNNKEL (reference sequence). The CDR3 is CASSQTGSSNQPQHF. CDR3 in DNA: TGTGCCAGCAGCCAGACAGGGTCTAGCAATCAGCCCCAGCATTTT.

V usage is TRBV5-4 and J usage is TRBJ2-3; 14 bases are a match to TRBD2. V lost 4 bases to trimming and J lost 5 bases; unmatched junction nucleotides: 6. Germline CDR1 reads SGHNT; CDR2 reads YYREEE (reference sequence). The CDR3 loop spans 16 amino acids. The CDR3 coding sequence is TGTGCCAGCAGCAGGGGACTAGCGGGAGTGGGAGATACGCAGTATTTT. Its protein product is CASSRGLAGVGDTQYF.

The chain links TRBV19 to TRBJ2-1, with TRBD2 matching 11 bases. V lost 3 bases, J lost 6 bases, and 10 bases stayed unmatched. Looked up from germline, CDR1 is LNHDA and CDR2 is SQIVND (reference sequence). The CDR3 length is 17 residues. CDR3: CASSMFRLAGGSNEQFF. The CDR3 nucleotides read TGTGCCAGTAGTATGTTCCGGCTAGCGGGAGGCTCCAATGAGCAGTTCTTC.